This entry describes one TCR beta chain. Its specificity is unknown. The blood specimen was taken at initial hyperthyroidism diagnosis, before any ophthalmopathy symptoms. This record comes from a study of T cells in Graves' hyperthyroidism and ophthalmopathy. Across the whole study: Peripheral blood was taken when the disease was first diagnosed, before any treatment began.

Study-level points and caveats: Among clonotypes expanded in thyroid above 0.001, most were also found in blood. From stable hyperthyroidism, ophthalmopathy was set apart by a 13 V-J model.

Amplified TCR beta CDR3 regions came from RNA transcripts. A first-round RT-PCR of the TCR CDR3 used the HTBI primer set. TCRdb re-derived calls from the multiplex PCR reads in MiXCR, one entry per CDR3 protein. The data contain 300,000 to 450,000 distinct CDR3 sequences, approximately 14% of them singletons. The receptor's source is a woman between 18 and 29 years old with Graves' hyperthyroidism that later progressed to Graves' ophthalmopathy. The specimen was blood.

In DNA, the CDR3 is TGTGCCAGCGGATACACAGGGGACGGCTACGAGCAGTACTTC. It is translated as CASGYTGDGYEQYF. The V gene is TRBV6-1, the J gene TRBJ2-7, with 7 bases aligning to TRBD1. This CDR3 has 14 residues. Germline CDR1 and CDR2: MNHNS and SASEGT. Trimming took 8 bases from V and 3 from J; bases not matched to a gene: 10.